This T cell receptor beta chain was identified during a study of blood T cell repertoires in COVID-19 (dated by TCRdb to the early 2020s). Context from the whole study: Samples from collaborators originated in the United States, Italy and Spain and spanned both the acute and convalescent phases of COVID-19. The repertoires were released in a freely available public database intended as a resource for research on the immune response to SARS-CoV-2. A de-identified subject ID, COVID-19 status, age in years and sex were almost always included in the sample metadata. The dataset comprised deeply sampled blood TCRbeta repertoires from subjects exposed to, actively infected with, or recovered from COVID-19. The material from the prospective study consisted of cDNA or gDNA derived from T cells, B-cell-depleted T cells, or PBMCs. Where HLA class I and class II types were available, the types were taken from metadata supplied by the sample provider, not from assay-based typing. Samples came from the ongoing ImmuneRACE study (first 160 participants) plus 1,254 subjects from 6 global collaborators. What the work shows at the level of the full study, not this receptor alone: The quantity of clinical and demographic metadata differed by source and by participant and was supplied without curation.

Turning to this clone: This clone's antigen is unknown. Nothing much larger sits one base from this clone, and base qualities are not available.

V loses 4 bases of germline sequence and J loses 8 bases, and the interval between the two ends is 8 bases. Taken from the germline V gene, the CDR1 and CDR2 loops are MNHEY and SVGAGI. The CDR3 numbers 11 residues from cysteine through phenylalanine. Of all the DNA, just the CDR3 is kept, 33 bases in frame from base 1. One collaborating source in Seattle enrolled patients during active infection and followed them longitudinally through the course of disease. The collaborating institutions used their own protocols to collect whole blood in K2EDTA tubes. Collaborator samples were shipped for TCRbeta analysis as frozen whole blood, isolated PBMCs, or DNA extracted from either sample type. TCRbeta CDR3 regions were amplified from genomic DNA by means of the immunoSEQ Assay, a bias-controlled multiplex PCR. On the authors' methods: The number of nucleated cells in each sample was estimated by amplification of reference gene primers within the assay. Sequence reads were collapsed and filtered to measure the absolute abundance of every unique TCRbeta CDR3 rearrangement. For each sample, productive Simpson clonality was calculated as the square root of Simpson's diversity index over productive rearrangements. The clones in this table, taken by TCRdb from immuneACCESS, are in-frame only. Not every clone is retained; where verified, under half of the shortfall comes from an unresolved V gene, and the cause of the rest is unknown. Clone size and the V and J calls come from that table; the DNA yielded D and trimming. The sample table holds approximately 45,000 clones, of which over 80% were seen once. In total, the top ten clones hold 2.1% of the sample.

Sequenced material: peripheral blood. The TCR comes from a woman aged 80 or over with COVID-19, enrolled during active disease. The rearrangement joined TRBV6-5 to TRBJ1-2; the D gene is unclear. This receptor carries the CDR3 CASSSAGGYTF. The DNA reads as follows: TGTGCCAGCAGTTCCGCCGGGGGCTACACCTTC.